These 8 T cell receptor beta chains were all obtained from the same sample, sequenced in a study of identifying expanded T cells in peripheral blood. Measured with immunoSEQ multiplex PCR; TCRdb has only the in-frame clones, and not every one. The sample holds approximately 92,000 clones, around 84% seen once. Sequenced sample: blood. These receptors were obtained from a person aged 18 to 75 in good health.

The count of this clone is one. The chain recombines TRBV16 with TRBJ2-3; D uncertain. The V end was cut by 4 bases, the J end by 2 bases, with 19 bases between. The CDR3 contains 17 residues. Germline V gives CDR1 KGHSY, CDR2 FQNENV. The CDR3 nucleotides read TGTGCCAGCAGCCCCCTTAGGACCACCTCAGCCACAGATACGCAGTATTTT. The encoded protein is CASSPLRTTSATDTQYF.

This chain connects TRBV7-6 to TRBJ1-2; the D gene is possibly TRBD1 (5 bases). Per germline, CDR1 SGHVS and CDR2 FNYEAQ. This CDR3 comprises 15 residues. V shed 5 bases and J shed 6 bases, with 19 bases lying between them. CDR3 amino acids: CASSGPGTPRHGYTF. In DNA form, the CDR3 reads TGTGCCAGCAGCGGCCCAGGGACTCCGAGGCATGGCTACACCTTC.

The V gene is TRBV6-1, the J gene TRBJ1-1, with D hard to call. Germline V gives CDR1 MNHNS, CDR2 SASEGT. The V gene lost 2 bases and the J gene lost 4 bases, with 11 bases spanning the gap. The CDR3 runs 14 residues. CDR3 DNA: TGTGCCAGCAGTGAACCTTGGCGGGCCACTGAAGCTTTCTTT. It is translated as CASSEPWRATEAFF.

The V and J genes are TRBV6-5 and TRBJ2-3; 8 bases map to TRBD2. CDR1 and CDR2 (germline): MNHEY, SVGAGI. The CDR3 covers 16 residues. The junction had 5 bases not matched to a gene; V was cut back by 0 bases and J by 3 bases. In DNA form, the CDR3 reads TGTGCCAGCAGTTACTCCTTAGCGGGGCAGACAGATACGCAGTATTTT. It codes for CASSYSLAGQTDTQYF.

The chain employs TRBV7-2 and TRBJ2-5; tentatively, D is TRBD1 or TRBD2 (5 bases each). V lost 5 bases to trimming and J lost 5 bases, with 21 bases between them. The CDR3 sequence is 16 residues long. CDR1 SGHTA and CDR2 FQGNSA come from the germline V gene. The CDR3 sequence: CASSPGRGRGWETQYF. The CDR3 DNA sequence: TGTGCCAGCAGCCCCGGTAGGGGTCGGGGTTGGGAGACCCAGTACTTC.

This clone was detected ten times or more. This chain links TRBV7-2 with TRBJ1-2; 8 nucleotides match TRBD1. The V gene end was trimmed by 3 bases and the J gene end by 8 bases; junction bases not matched to a gene: 8. The germline V gene has CDR1 SGHTA and CDR2 FQGNSA. This CDR3 has 14 residues. Here the CDR3 DNA reads TGTGCCAGCAGCTTTTCGGTACAGGGGGGCGGCTACACCTTC. It specifies CASSFSVQGGGYTF. Using reference TRBV7-2 and TRBJ1-2 for the parts outside the CDR3, the full variable domain is GAGVSQSPSNKVTEKGKDVELRCDPISGHTALYWYRQSLGQGLEFLIYFQGNSAPDKSGLPSDRFSAERTGGSVSTLTIQRTQQEDSAVYLCASSFSVQGGGYTFGSGTRLTVV.

The rearrangement uses TRBV7-9 and TRBJ1-1; D not resolved. The CDR3 contains 14 residues. CDR1 is SEHNR, CDR2 FQNEAQ, per germline (reference sequence). The germline V and J ends were trimmed by 5 bases and 3 bases, with 13 bases remaining between them. CDR3 sequence: CASSPPRSHTEAFF. DNA of the CDR3: TGTGCCAGCAGCCCCCCCCGGTCGCACACTGAAGCTTTCTTT.

This clone was counted between two and nine times. The V and J genes are TRBV7-3 and TRBJ2-3; D is ambiguous. CDR1 SGHTA and CDR2 FQGTGA come from the germline V gene. The ends were cut back, 5 bases at V and 0 bases at J, with 9 bases in the middle. This CDR3 has 14 amino acids. The CDR3 DNA follows: TGTGCCAGCAGCCCGGCCTCTAGCACAGATACGCAGTATTTT. This gives the protein CASSPASSTDTQYF.